One and the same sample provided the 14 T cell receptor beta chains below, sequenced in a study of T cell repertoires in cytomegalovirus infection. TCRdb reanalysed the reads using MiXCR and keeps one entry per CDR3 protein. The sample has some 400,000 distinct CDR3 sequences; about 33% are singletons. Sequences were obtained from PBMCs. The receptors come from a human donor in good health (CMV status not recorded). Some clones in this sample may be carry-over from other donors' samples.

V is TRBV3-1 and J is TRBJ1-6; no reliable D call. The CDR3 length is 17 residues. V lost 0 bases and J 0 bases, leaving 9 bases between the germline ends. Germline loops: CDR1 LGHDT, CDR2 YNNKEL (reference sequence). In DNA, the CDR3 is TGTGCCAGCAGCCAAGATACCCCGAGCTCCTATAATTCACCCCTCCACTTT. It translates to CASSQDTPSSYNSPLHF.

J is TRBJ1-1 and V is TRBV12-3 or TRBV12-4; 9 positions agree with TRBD1. Losses at the gene ends were 10 bases for V and 2 bases for J; bases not matched to a gene: 5. CDR3 length equals 13 residues. CDR3 bases: TGTGCCACCAAGACAGGGGGTAACACTGAAGCTTTCTTT. Its protein product is CATKTGGNTEAFF.

Worth noting for this clonotype: The missing conserved phenylalanine or tryptophan at the end of this CDR3 makes a read error likely. The rearrangement joins TRBV2 to TRBJ1-1; D not resolved. Germline loops: CDR1 SNHLY, CDR2 FYNNEI. The CDR3 consists of 13 residues. CDR3 amino acids: CARSEAWNTEAFS. In DNA form, the CDR3 reads TGTGCCAGAAGTGAAGCTTGGAACACTGAAGCTTTCTCT.

This chain links TRBV6-8 with TRBJ1-1; D gene ambiguous. This CDR3 has 13 residues. The germline V and J ends were trimmed by 5 bases and 4 bases, with 11 bases remaining between them. Germline V lookup: CDR1 MNHGY, CDR2 SAAAGT. This CDR3 is CASSRTVLTEAFF. The CDR3 nucleotides read TGTGCCAGCAGTCGGACGGTACTCACTGAAGCTTTCTTT.

Written as DNA, the CDR3 is TGTGCCAGCAGTTATCTGGGGCAGCAGAACACTGAAGCTTTCTTT. Translation: CASSYLGQQNTEAFF. V and J are TRBV6-6 and TRBJ1-1; D perhaps matches TRBD1 (5 bases). V lost 3 bases and J lost 1, with 12 bases in between. This CDR3 spans 15 amino acids. CDR1 MNHNY and CDR2 SVGAGI come from the germline V gene (reference sequence).

This chain links TRBV4-2 with TRBJ2-7; 9 positions agree with TRBD2. Trimming took 1 base from V and 5 from J; bases not matched to a gene: 9. CDR1 and CDR2 (germline): LGHNA, YNFKEQ. The CDR3 loop spans 16 amino acids. The DNA of the CDR3 is TGTGCCAGCAGCCAAGGGGAGGCGGGGGGGCACAACGAGCAGTACTTC. Translating gives CASSQGEAGGHNEQYF.

Ten or more counts support this clonotype. The chain couples TRBV7-8 to TRBJ1-4; the match to TRBD1 covers 9 bases. The CDR3 has 16 residues. Germline trimming cut 2 bases from V and 7 bases from J; bases unmatched to any gene: 8. Germline values: CDR1 SGHVS, CDR2 FQNEAQ. CDR3 in DNA: TGTGCCAGCAGCTTAAGCGGGACAGGGATCGGTGAAAAACTGTTTTTT. Its translation: CASSLSGTGIGEKLFF.

The J gene is TRBJ2-2, the V gene TRBV6-2 or TRBV6-3, with 10 bases aligning to TRBD2. The CDR3 consists of 13 residues. The junction had 0 bases not matched to a gene; V was cut back by 5 bases and J by 6 bases. The germline gives CDR1 MNHEY, CDR2 SVGEGT. The CDR3 bases are TGTGCCAGCAGTACTAGCGGGGCCGGGGAGCTGTTTTTT. This gives the protein CASSTSGAGELFF.

This chain connects TRBV12-3 or TRBV12-4 to TRBJ1-5; perhaps TRBD1 as D (6 bases). The V and J ends lost 8 bases and 7 bases respectively, with 18 bases between them. The CDR3 has 14 residues. CDR3 DNA: TGTGCCAGCGGCTCAAGGCGGGGGGCCCAGCCCCAGCATTTT. Translated: CASGSRRGAQPQHF.

This clonotype was seen many times. This sequence joins TRBV7-2 and TRBJ2-1; 8 nucleotides line up with TRBD2. V lost 1 base to trimming and J lost 7 bases; unmatched junction nucleotides: 9. The CDR3 extends over 16 amino acids. From germline, CDR1 is SGHTA and CDR2 FQGNSA. CDR3 DNA: TGTGCCAGCAGCTTAGTGTCCGGGGGGGCCGGGAATGAGCAGTTCTTC. It specifies CASSLVSGGAGNEQFF.

Concerning this clonotype: This may stem from a read error, because a much larger clone lies one nucleotide away. The gene calls are TRBV7-6 and TRBJ1-6; D gene ambiguous. The length of the CDR3 is 15 residues. The V gene lost 0 bases and the J gene lost 9 bases, with 12 bases spanning the gap. Germline CDR1 is SGHVS and CDR2 is FNYEAQ. DNA of the CDR3: TGTGCCAGCAGCTTAGCACCTAGTGGTACTTCACCCCTCCACTTT. The encoded protein is CASSLAPSGTSPLHF. Complete variable domain (other parts from reference TRBV7-6 and TRBJ1-6): GAGVSQSPRYKVTKRGQDVALRCDPISGHVSLYWYRQALGQGPEFLTYFNYEAQQDKSGLPNDRFSAERPEGSISTLTIQRTEQRDSAMYRCASSLAPSGTSPLHFGNGTRLTVT.

There are many counts of this clonotype. V and J are TRBV19 and TRBJ2-2, with D tentatively TRBD1 (6 bases). This CDR3 has 19 residues. In germline, CDR1 is LNHDA, CDR2 SQIVND (reference sequence). V was pared by 5 bases and J by 4 bases, with 26 bases between. The CDR3 here is CASSPSLWDIPVVTGELFF. In DNA, the CDR3 is TGTGCCAGTAGTCCCTCCCTCTGGGACATCCCGGTAGTCACCGGGGAGCTGTTTTTT. The full variable domain, with the rest looked up from reference TRBV19 and TRBJ2-2, is DGGITQSPKYLFRKEGQNVTLSCEQNLNHDAMYWYRQDPGQGLRLIYYSQIVNDFQKGDIAEGYSVSREKKESFPLTVTSAQKNPTAFYLCASSPSLWDIPVVTGELFFGEGSRLTVL.

In regard to this clonotype: A read error may produce the germline difference seen at one junction end. The chain carries TRBV7-2 and TRBJ1-1; a possible D gene is TRBD1 (6 bases). The length of the CDR3 is 13 residues. Germline V gene sequence: CDR1 SGHTA, CDR2 FQGNSA. CDR3 loop: CASCLVGDTEAFF. The CDR3 bases are TGTGCCAGCTGCTTAGTCGGGGACACTGAAGCCTTCTTT.

The genes are TRBV27 and TRBJ2-3; 7 nucleotides align to TRBD2. Germline assignment: CDR1 MNHEY and CDR2 SMNVEV (reference sequence). Unmatched junction bases numbered 14, after V lost 3 bases and J lost 8 bases. This CDR3 comprises 16 residues. The CDR3 reads CASSFIRASGTFTQYF. In DNA form, the CDR3 reads TGTGCCAGCAGTTTTATCCGGGCTAGCGGCACATTTACGCAGTATTTT.